This entry features one T cell receptor (beta chain) sequence. This entry comes from a study of blood T cell repertoires in COVID-19. Overall study: Donors in the United States, Italy and Spain gave samples during acute or convalescent COVID-19. PBMCs, B-cell-depleted T cells, or T cells provided the cDNA or gDNA that made up the material.

Per the authors' pipeline: Estimated nucleated cell counts came from reference gene primer amplification. This table comes from immunoSEQ multiplex PCR, and its TCRdb copy is limited to in-frame clones, with some not included. The V and J calls and clone size come from that table; D and trimming were worked out from the DNA. Of approximately 400,000 clones listed, approximately 89% are singletons. Germline CDR1 SGDLS, CDR2 YYNGEE. This CDR3 is 13 amino acids long. V shed 2 bases and J shed 7 bases, with 10 bases lying between them. Allocation to cohorts depended on clinical history reported by the participants.

The genes are TRBV9 and TRBJ2-1; maybe TRBD1 (6 bases). This receptor was taken from a man between 25 and 39 years old who had recovered from COVID-19. The material sequenced was PBMCs or T cells enriched from blood (not recorded which). The CDR3, as DNA: TGTGCCAGCAGCGTTTCAGGGGATAATGAGCAGTTCTTC. It translates to CASSVSGDNEQFF.